This TCR beta chain was identified during a study of CD8+ T cells in alopecia areata. Across the study: Patients in the treated group were given tofacitinib by mouth, 5 to 10 mg twice a day. Tofacitinib dosing lasted 6 to 18 months, which was then followed by 6 months off drug. Study-level findings and limits: Both scalp clonality and the expanded CD8+ clones among the top 100 showed a significant decrease with tofacitinib.

RNA extraction and reverse transcription yielded cDNA as sequencing template. TCRdb's copy holds only in-frame clones and misses some; the assay was immunoSEQ multiplex PCR. There are about 210,000 clones in the sample; approximately 72% occur only once, and roughly 1.2% lies in the top ten. The table lists this clone with a count of one. As yet, its antigen is unknown. The V gene lost 3 bases and the J gene lost 7 bases, with 18 bases spanning the gap. CDR1 SQVTM and CDR2 ANQGSEA come from the germline V gene. This CDR3 is 14 amino acids long. The treatment was: oral pan-JAK inhibitor, 5-10 mg twice daily. Peripheral blood samples and lesional scalp punch biopsies were obtained from alopecia areata patients.

The chain combines TRBV29-1 with TRBJ1-2; a possible D gene is TRBD1 (6 bases). The source was CD4+ T cells sorted from blood, collected at week 44, from a patient treated with tofacitinib. The clonotype comes from a human donor with alopecia areata. The CDR3 DNA reads as TGCAGCGTTGATAGGGTGCAGGGGATGGGTGGCTACACCTTC. Its translation is CSVDRVQGMGGYTF.